The clone carrying this TCR beta chain was seen a handful of times. This record belongs to a study of naive and memory T cell subsets. The SP2 primer and nested alpha and beta constant region primers amplified ligated cDNA in four rounds. Alpha and beta constant region primers primed reverse transcription for blood and skin samples. TCRdb recomputed calls from the 5' RACE reads with MiXCR, one row per CDR3 protein. This table holds 55,000 to 70,000 distinct CDR3 sequences, roughly 7% found once. An oligonucleotide containing a UMI was ligated to the 3' end of TCR cDNA. CDR3 length: 14 amino acids. The V end was cut by 5 bases, the J end by 4 bases, with 11 bases between. Looked up from germline, CDR1 is LGHDT and CDR2 is YNNKEL (reference sequence).

This chain uses TRBV3-1 with TRBJ2-2; D not resolved. The origin of this receptor is a male donor in good health. The CDR3 sequence: CASSARRATGELFF. The CDR3 DNA follows: TGTGCCAGCAGCGCCCGGCGAGCCACCGGGGAGCTGTTTTTT.